This T cell receptor beta chain came from a study of cytotoxic CD8 clonotypes in ibrutinib-treated CLL. Study background: After a median of approximately 68 months, some 14 patients stayed remitted and around twelve progressed; responses had been partial in about 24 and complete in 2.

About this clone: The antigen is not known.

PBMCs that had been cryopreserved were the source of approximately 2 micrograms of genomic DNA for TCR beta libraries. Assay used: immunoSEQ multiplex PCR; TCRdb lists only in-frame clones, some missing. Here the sample spans roughly 180,000 clones, about two thirds being singletons. Overall study results and limits: Once treatment began, public clonotypes, which were uncommon, contracted or stayed stable.

Trimming took 4 bases from V and 1 from J, leaving 13 bases between them. The CDR3 is 15 residues long. Germline V gene lookup returns CDR1 LNHDA and CDR2 SQIVND (reference sequence). This receptor was identified in a human donor with chronic lymphocytic leukemia. V gene TRBV19 combines with J gene TRBJ1-1; D may be TRBD1 (5 bases). The material sequenced was PBMCs, taken after 24 months of ibrutinib treatment. CDR3 DNA sequence: TGTGCCAGTAGTAGGGCGGCGGGACCGAACACTGAAGCTTTCTTT. Translation gives CASSRAAGPNTEAFF.